This T cell receptor beta chain is from a study of blood T cell repertoires in COVID-19. Within 2 weeks before study entry, exposed participants met a COVID-19 case. From germline, CDR1 is SEHNR and CDR2 FQNEAQ (reference sequence). The CDR3 length is 15 residues. V was cut by 5 bases and J by 1 base, with 14 bases left in between. TCRdb's table, derived via immunoSEQ multiplex PCR, lists solely in-frame clones and lacks some. The table records a few hundred thousand clones, almost 90% of them present only once. The sequenced sample was PBMCs or T cells enriched from blood (not recorded which). This TCR was recovered from a woman under 40 who had been exposed to COVID-19. The J gene is TRBJ1-1, the V gene TRBV7-9; perhaps TRBD1 as D (6 bases). CDR3 amino acids: CASSGQEDRNTEAFF. Here the CDR3 DNA reads TGTGCCAGCAGCGGGCAAGAGGACAGGAACACTGAAGCTTTCTTT.